The sequence of this T cell receptor beta chain was determined in a study of radiotherapy plus CTLA-4 blockade in lung cancer. Across the study: Among all patients, 15% to 20% showed objective responses, while 30% to 35% had disease control.

Trimming took off 11 bases at V and 7 bases at J, with 21 bases between the two ends. CDR3 length: 14 amino acids. Germline values: CDR1 ENHRY, CDR2 SYGVKD. Libraries were prepared by immunoSEQ multiplex PCR; TCRdb keeps only in-frame clonotypes and omits some of them. Among 84,000 or so clones listed, approximately 80% were seen once. The chain is built from TRBV10-3 and TRBJ1-5; D gene uncertain. Sequenced material: peripheral blood, taken from a patient treated with radiotherapy plus ipilimumab. The TCR comes from a human donor with non-small cell lung cancer that progressed on radiotherapy plus ipilimumab. CDR3 in amino acids: CAVGVGSEGQPQHF. The CDR3 nucleotides are TGTGCCGTGGGCGTGGGCAGCGAAGGGCAGCCCCAGCATTTT.